Below are 31 T cell receptor beta chains sequenced from a single sample in a study of Graves' ophthalmopathy and Graves' hyperthyroidism. The sequenced template was RNA, covering the TCR beta CDR3 region. A first-round RT-PCR used HTBI primers, followed by a second-round multiplex PCR. TCRdb ran MiXCR on the multiplex PCR reads and lists one entry per CDR3 protein. The data contain about 740,000 distinct CDR3 sequences, around 40% of them seen just once; the ten biggest clones take up 44%. Material: peripheral blood. The receptor set was obtained from an adult man with Graves' ophthalmopathy.

This clonotype was recorded only once. The rearrangement uses TRBV29-1 and TRBJ2-2, with a possible D match to TRBD1 (6 bases). Between the trimmed V and J ends, which lost 8 bases and 0 bases, there was a span of 10 bases. Germline-derived CDR1 and CDR2 are SQVTM and ANQGSEA. This CDR3 comprises 13 residues. The DNA for the CDR3 is TGCAGCTTAAACAGGGCGAACACCGGGGAGCTGTTTTTT. Its translation: CSLNRANTGELFF.

The chain recombines TRBV7-9 with TRBJ2-5; 9 bases are shared with TRBD1. Germline CDR1 reads SEHNR; CDR2 reads FQNEAQ (reference sequence). CDR3 length equals 15 residues. With V trimmed by 3 bases and J by 5 bases, 7 bases remained unmatched. Written as DNA, the CDR3 is TGTGCCAGCAGCTTCGGACAGGGGAGGAGCGAGACCCAGTACTTC. Amino acids: CASSFGQGRSETQYF.

Worth noting for this clonotype: The junction departs from the called germline gene at one end, perhaps through a read error. The J gene is TRBJ2-2, the V gene TRBV25-1, with 7 positions matching TRBD2. Germline lookup yields CDR1 MGHDK and CDR2 SYGVNS. The CDR3 runs 15 residues. The CDR3 spells CASSQGNGGTGELFF. The CDR3 nucleotides are TGCGCCAGCAGCCAAGGGAACGGGGGGACCGGGGAGCTGTTTTTT.

This clonotype appeared a single time. The junction differs from germline at one of its ends, possibly a read error. The rearrangement uses TRBV10-3 and TRBJ1-1, with D possibly being TRBD1 (5 bases). The CDR3 covers 16 residues. Germline-derived CDR1 and CDR2 are ENHRY and SYGVKD. In DNA form, the CDR3 reads TGTGCCAGCAGTCCCGGCGGTGATGGGCAGGGCACTGAAGCTTTCTTT. This translates into CASSPGGDGQGTEAFF.

This clonotype was observed at least ten times. In nucleotides, the CDR3 is TGTGCCAGCAGCACCCCGACAGGGGGCCTACCCGAAAAACTGTTTTTT. Protein: CASSTPTGGLPEKLFF. V usage is TRBV7-9 and J usage is TRBJ1-4, with 10 bases that match TRBD1. V gave up 5 bases and J gave up 8 bases; unmatched junction bases: 11. The germline V gene has CDR1 SEHNR and CDR2 FQNEAQ (reference sequence). This CDR3 is 16 amino acids long.

This clonotype has ten or more counts. The CDR3 DNA reads TGTGCCAGCAGCCCGAGGGACAGGGTAAACGAGCAGTACTTC. Its translation: CASSPRDRVNEQYF. The chain carries TRBV7-9 and TRBJ2-7; 9 bases are a match to TRBD1. Germline V gives CDR1 SEHNR, CDR2 FQNEAQ (reference sequence). CDR3 length: 14 residues. V shed 5 bases and J 5 bases; nucleotides not matched to a gene: 7.

With regard to this clonotype: Sequence at one end of the junction differs from germline and may be a read error. V gene TRBV7-7 combines with J gene TRBJ2-7; 7 bases agree with TRBD2. Germline loops: CDR1 SSHAT, CDR2 FNYEAQ (reference sequence). The CDR3 extends over 15 amino acids. In DNA, the CDR3 is TGTGCTAGCAGCCTAAGGGGAGGGTTTCGAGATACGCAGTACTTC. Protein sequence: CASSLRGGFRDTQYF.

This clonotype showed up just a few times. Mismatch with germline at one junction end may stem from a read error. This sequence joins TRBV12-3 or TRBV12-4 and TRBJ2-5, with 7 nucleotides matching TRBD2. The CDR3 is 15 amino acids. CDR3 sequence reads: CASSLAGGSQETQHF. DNA of the CDR3: TGTGCCAGCAGTTTAGCGGGGGGGTCACAAGAGACCCAGCACTTC.

CDR3 protein: CASSFSGTGGYEQYF. The CDR3 DNA is TGTGCCAGCAGCTTTTCCGGGACAGGGGGGTACGAGCAGTACTTC. The gene calls are TRBV11-1 and TRBJ2-7, with 11 bases aligning to TRBD1. This CDR3 comprises 15 residues. Germline assignment: CDR1 SGHAT and CDR2 FQDESV (reference sequence). V shed 3 bases, J shed 4 bases, and the junction held 5 bases outside the gene matches.

V is TRBV2 and J is TRBJ2-7, with D perhaps TRBD1 (6 bases). CDR1 and CDR2 (germline): SNHLY, FYNNEI. Trimming took off 6 bases at V and 7 bases at J, with 16 bases between the two ends. CDR3 length: 13 amino acids. The CDR3 nucleotides read TGTGCCAGCAGCAGGGGCCAGATGGGGGAGCAGTACTTC. Translating it yields CASSRGQMGEQYF.

The V call is TRBV7-6, the J call TRBJ2-5, with D tentatively TRBD1 or TRBD2 (5 bases each). The CDR3 loop spans 14 amino acids. The germline CDR1 and CDR2 sequences are SGHVS and FNYEAQ. Trimming pared 0 bases from V and 4 bases from J, leaving 9 bases between. The CDR3 DNA follows: TGTGCCAGCAGCTTAGCTCAGGGAGCAGAGACCCAGTACTTC. This translates into CASSLAQGAETQYF.

This chain joins TRBV6-5 and TRBJ1-1; maybe TRBD1 (5 bases). The V gene's germline CDR1 is MNHEY and CDR2 SVGAGI. V lost 0 bases and J 4 bases, leaving 12 bases between the germline ends. This CDR3 region has 15 residues. CDR3 sequence: CASSYSPGESTEAFF. CDR3 DNA: TGTGCCAGCAGTTACTCCCCGGGGGAGAGCACTGAAGCTTTCTTT.

The gene calls are TRBV29-1 and TRBJ1-1, with D perhaps matching TRBD1 (6 bases). This CDR3 is 16 amino acids long. Germline lookup yields CDR1 SQVTM and CDR2 ANQGSEA. Trimming shortened V by 4 bases and J by 3 bases, and 21 bases separated the two germline ends. The CDR3 here is CSVVRSGVVLDTEAFF. The DNA for the CDR3 is TGCAGCGTTGTTAGGTCAGGGGTCGTCCTGGACACTGAAGCTTTCTTT.

The V and J genes are TRBV2 and TRBJ1-2; D possibly corresponds to TRBD1 (6 bases). V was trimmed by 6 bases and J by 0 bases, leaving 14 bases between them. CDR3 length: 15 amino acids. Per germline, CDR1 SNHLY and CDR2 FYNNEI. The chain's CDR3 is CASRAGQGPNYGYTF. CDR3 DNA: TGTGCCAGCAGGGCCGGGCAGGGGCCTAACTATGGCTACACCTTC.

This clonotype was observed many times. This sequence joins TRBV11-2 and TRBJ1-6, with unresolved D. This CDR3 region has 12 residues. Germline CDR1 SGHAT, CDR2 FQNNGV. V lost 7 bases, J lost 10 bases, and 11 bases lay in between. The CDR3 reads CASTPTESPLHF. The CDR3 nucleotides read TGTGCCAGCACCCCAACGGAGTCACCCCTCCACTTT.

About this clonotype itself: A read error may be the cause here, since a much bigger clone is one base away. The chain employs TRBV9 and TRBJ1-1; D may be TRBD1 (5 bases). The CDR3 spans 15 residues. Germline V gene lookup returns CDR1 SGDLS and CDR2 YYNGEE. V lost 3 bases and J lost 3, with 15 bases in between. The CDR3: CASSENSGPDTEAFF. The DNA for the CDR3 is TGTGCCAGCAGCGAGAACTCAGGGCCGGACACTGAAGCTTTCTTT.

The chain recombines TRBV4-2 with TRBJ1-3, with D uncertain. The CDR3 runs to 14 residues. The V end lost 1 base, the J end lost 8 bases, and 12 bases lay between the germline ends. Per the germline V gene, CDR1 is LGHNA and CDR2 is YNFKEQ. The CDR3 DNA reads as TGTGCCAGCAGCCAAGTTTCGCAGTTCGACACCATATATTTT. Its protein is CASSQVSQFDTIYF.

V gene TRBV29-1 combines with J gene TRBJ2-7, with D possibly TRBD1 on 5 matching bases. Between the trimmed V and J ends, which lost 3 bases and 3 bases, there was a span of 18 bases. CDR1 and CDR2 from the germline V gene are SQVTM and ANQGSEA. CDR3 length equals 15 residues. CDR3 sequence: CSVEDPETVHYEQYF. The CDR3, as DNA: TGCAGCGTTGAGGACCCGGAGACAGTCCACTACGAGCAGTACTTC.

This chain joins TRBV2 and TRBJ2-6; weak D call: TRBD1 (6 bases). The germline gives CDR1 SNHLY, CDR2 FYNNEI. Trimming removed 5 bases from V and 4 bases from J, with 12 bases in between. This CDR3 comprises 15 residues. Here the CDR3 reads CASSYAGTGANVLTF. The CDR3 DNA follows: TGTGCCAGCAGTTATGCAGGGACAGGGGCCAACGTCCTGACTTTC.

This clonotype has only a few counts. The V and J genes are TRBV7-9 and TRBJ2-7; D might be TRBD1 or TRBD2, each matching 5 bases. CDR3 length: 16 amino acids. The V gene's germline CDR1 is SEHNR and CDR2 FQNEAQ (reference sequence). V dropped 5 bases and J dropped 2 bases, with 19 bases sitting between them. CDR3 loop: CASSHVGVAKTYEQYF. The CDR3 DNA is TGTGCCAGCAGCCACGTGGGGGTAGCGAAAACCTACGAGCAGTACTTC.

The V call is TRBV15, the J call TRBJ1-2; maybe TRBD1 (5 bases). The CDR3 length is 15 residues. Trimming took 3 bases from V and 4 from J, leaving 15 bases between them. Germline V gene data show CDR1 as LNHNV and CDR2 as YYDKDF (reference sequence). CDR3 in DNA: TGTGCCACCAGCAGCTTGGAGGGACTTATCTATGGCTACACCTTC. Protein sequence: CATSSLEGLIYGYTF.

This clonotype was seen a handful of times. V is TRBV14 and J is TRBJ1-1, with D uncertain. Germline V lookup: CDR1 SGHDN, CDR2 FVKESK. The CDR3 loop spans 13 amino acids. The V end was cut by 4 bases, the J end by 4 bases, with 10 bases between. The CDR3 nucleotides read TGTGCCAGCAGCCGCGCACACGGCACTGAAGCTTTCTTT. It codes for CASSRAHGTEAFF.

The chain employs TRBV7-6 and TRBJ2-5; D is unresolved. Germline values: CDR1 SGHVS, CDR2 FNYEAQ. The V end was cut by 5 bases, the J end by 4 bases, with 11 bases between. The CDR3 runs 13 residues. CDR3 sequence (DNA): TGTGCCAGCAGCACAGCCGAGACAGAGACCCAGTACTTC. Its protein product is CASSTAETETQYF.

This clonotype was seen many times. The chain carries TRBV6-5 and TRBJ1-1, with D possibly TRBD1 on 5 matching bases. The CDR3 spans 14 residues. Germline V gene lookup returns CDR1 MNHEY and CDR2 SVGAGI. V shed 6 bases and J shed 5 bases, with 16 bases lying between them. The CDR3 bases are TGTGCCAGCAGAGGGGAGGTCTTGGGAACTGAAGCTTTCTTT. It specifies CASRGEVLGTEAFF.

A few counts support this clonotype. V is TRBV25-1 and J is TRBJ2-2; no clear D. Trimming stripped 2 bases from V and 1 base from J, with 8 bases between. CDR1 and CDR2 (germline): MGHDK, SYGVNS. The CDR3 consists of 15 residues. The CDR3 sequence: CASSEGRQNTGELFF. CDR3 nucleotide sequence: TGTGCCAGCAGTGAAGGGCGTCAGAACACCGGGGAGCTGTTTTTT. The complete variable domain, with remaining parts taken from reference TRBV25-1 and TRBJ2-2, reads EADIYQTPRYLVIGTGKKITLECSQTMGHDKMYWYQQDPGMELHLIHYSYGVNSTEKGDLSSESTVSRIRTEHFPLTLESARPSHTSQYLCASSEGRQNTGELFFGEGSRLTVL.

The sample holds a few counts of this clonotype. This chain connects TRBV6-1 to TRBJ1-1; D unresolved. V was shortened by 7 bases and J by 0 bases, with 9 bases between the two germline ends. Germline assignment: CDR1 MNHNS and CDR2 SASEGT. This CDR3 has 13 residues. CDR3 in DNA: TGTGCCAGCACAAGAGAGATGAACACTGAAGCTTTCTTT. This translates into CASTREMNTEAFF.

The table lists this clonotype with many counts. The V and J genes are TRBV7-2 and TRBJ2-5; 7 nucleotides match TRBD2. Trimming at V came to 6 bases and at J to 3 bases, leaving 7 bases not matched to a gene. The germline V gene has CDR1 SGHTA and CDR2 FQGNSA. The CDR3 covers 14 residues. The CDR3 region is CASSTYLAEETQYF. The CDR3 nucleotides read TGTGCCAGCAGTACCTACCTAGCGGAAGAGACCCAGTACTTC.

This clonotype was counted between two and nine times. V and J are TRBV10-3 and TRBJ1-1, with 7 bases lining up with TRBD1. V lost 3 bases to trimming and J lost 6 bases; unmatched junction nucleotides: 1. In germline, CDR1 is ENHRY, CDR2 SYGVKD. The CDR3 spans 12 residues. DNA of the CDR3: TGTGCCATCAGTGATGGGACAGCTGAAGCTTTCTTT. It is translated as CAISDGTAEAFF.

The CDR3 sequence is CASSSDSVNTGELFF. The CDR3, as DNA: TGCGCCAGCAGCTCTGACAGTGTAAACACCGGGGAGCTGTTTTTT. V gene TRBV5-1 combines with J gene TRBJ2-2; tentatively, D is TRBD1 (5 bases). The CDR3 is 15 residues long. CDR1 and CDR2 from the germline V gene are SGHRS and YFSETQ. Between the trimmed V and J ends, which lost 3 bases and 2 bases, there was a span of 11 bases.

The chain uses TRBV24-1 and TRBJ2-1; D unclear. The germline V gene has CDR1 KGHDR and CDR2 SFDVKD. Trimming took off 0 bases at V and 0 bases at J, with 8 bases between the two ends. The CDR3 is 16 residues long. The CDR3 nucleotides are TGTGCCACCAGTGATTTGGCCGAGAGCTCCTACAATGAGCAGTTCTTC. Translating it yields CATSDLAESSYNEQFF.

This clonotype appeared a single time. The junction departs from germline at one end; a sequencing error may be responsible. The V gene is TRBV25-1, the J gene TRBJ2-5; D uncertain. Germline CDR1 is MGHDK and CDR2 is SYGVNS. The CDR3 length is 15 residues. CDR3 in DNA: TGTGCCAACAGTGACCCGTTAAGCTACCAAGAGACCCAGTACTTC. Protein sequence: CANSDPLSYQETQYF. Full variable domain (missing parts from reference TRBV25-1 and TRBJ2-5): EADIYQTPRYLVIGTGKKITLECSQTMGHDKMYWYQQDPGMELHLIHYSYGVNSTEKGDLSSESTVSRIRTEHFPLTLESARPSHTSQYLCANSDPLSYQETQYFGPGTRLLVL.